Listed here is a single T cell receptor beta chain. The sample comes from a study of tumor-infiltrating lymphocytes in primary liver carcinoma. The template, 500 ng total RNA, yielded TCR beta cDNA made with a constant-region primer. Researchers made the TCR beta libraries by running three nested multiplex PCR rounds with slightly modified ARM-PCR. The first two PCR rounds, around 10 cycles each, used TRBV1-TRBV30 forward primers and a C-beta reverse primer. MiXCR, applied by TCRdb to the multiplex PCR reads, yields one record per CDR3 protein. The sample records just under 45,000 distinct CDR3 sequences, approximately 70% being singletons. Germline V lookup: CDR1 MNHEY, CDR2 SVGAGI. There are 11 residues in the CDR3. With 10 bases removed from V and 5 bases from J, the gap between germline ends came to 11 bases. Bulk tissue was left unsorted, and RNA and DNA were co-extracted from about 20-30 mg of it.

The chain is built from TRBV6-5 and TRBJ1-1, with a possible D match to TRBD1 (5 bases). The origin of this receptor is a middle-aged man with primary liver carcinoma and hepatitis B virus infection. Specimen: liver tumor tissue from sampling region 2. Regarding subset: tumor region T2, inferior pole. The CDR3 spells CATTSGTEAFF. CDR3 nucleotide sequence: TGTGCCACTACATCAGGGACTGAAGCTTTCTTT.